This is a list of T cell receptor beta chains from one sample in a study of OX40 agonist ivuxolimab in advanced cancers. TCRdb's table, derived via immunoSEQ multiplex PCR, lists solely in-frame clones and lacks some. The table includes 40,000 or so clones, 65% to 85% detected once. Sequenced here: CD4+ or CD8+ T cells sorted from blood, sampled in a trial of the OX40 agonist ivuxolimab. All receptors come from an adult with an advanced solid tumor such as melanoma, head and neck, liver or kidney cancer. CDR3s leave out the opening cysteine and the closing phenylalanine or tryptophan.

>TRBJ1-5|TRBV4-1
ASSQQMGIGQPQH
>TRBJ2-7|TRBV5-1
ASSLYWDRVYEQY
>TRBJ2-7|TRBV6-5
ASSYPSSGTYEQY
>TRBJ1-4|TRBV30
AWSQQGNEKLF
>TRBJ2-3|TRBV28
ASSLYRAGRGTTDTQY
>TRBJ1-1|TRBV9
ASSLTGGTEAF
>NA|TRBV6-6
ASSSQGREQY
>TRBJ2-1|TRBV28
ASSPTLHEQF
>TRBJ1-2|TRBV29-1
SVEVPGLSYGYT
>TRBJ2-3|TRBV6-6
ASSYPTAGDTDTQY
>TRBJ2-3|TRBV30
AWSSRTSGRATDTQY
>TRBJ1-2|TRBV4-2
ASSPLDSNYGYT
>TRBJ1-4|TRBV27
ASSSGGATNEKLF
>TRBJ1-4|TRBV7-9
ASSRRGQGYTNEKLF
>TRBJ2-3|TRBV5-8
ASSEGTGPGDTQY
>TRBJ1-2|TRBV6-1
ASSEAGQASFGYT
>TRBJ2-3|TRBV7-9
ASSLAGGTGARTDTQY
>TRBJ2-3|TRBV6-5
AAGRSGWSTDTQY
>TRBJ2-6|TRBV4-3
ASSQGAGANVLT
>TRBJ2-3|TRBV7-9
ASSLVPGGSTDTQY
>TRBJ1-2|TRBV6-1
ASSELYAGYT
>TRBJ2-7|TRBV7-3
ASSLSGGRFYEQY
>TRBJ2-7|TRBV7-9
ASSLTAYYEQY
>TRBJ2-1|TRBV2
ASRGLAGAREQF
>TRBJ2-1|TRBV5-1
ASTLGGTAYNEQF
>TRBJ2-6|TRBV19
ASSSRFSGANVLT
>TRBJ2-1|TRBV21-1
AYMRGILNEQF
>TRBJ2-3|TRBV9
ASSPSGGGTDTQY
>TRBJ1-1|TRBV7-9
ASSSGGDTEAF
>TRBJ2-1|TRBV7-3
ASSSMPSSYNEQF
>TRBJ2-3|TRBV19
ASSIKGDTQY
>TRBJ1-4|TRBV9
ASSVQGVVGEKLF
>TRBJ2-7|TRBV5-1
ASSLNSYEQY
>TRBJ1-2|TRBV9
ASSEQQGANYGYT
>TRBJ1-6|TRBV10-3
ATQGDKVSPLH
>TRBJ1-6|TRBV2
ATGTARTLGSYNSPLH
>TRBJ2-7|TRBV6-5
ASSHGTGYNYEQY
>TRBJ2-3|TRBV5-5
ASSLVLVRSSTDTQY
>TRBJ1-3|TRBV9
ASSGGAGNTIY
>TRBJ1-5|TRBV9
ASSVGTARGEPQH